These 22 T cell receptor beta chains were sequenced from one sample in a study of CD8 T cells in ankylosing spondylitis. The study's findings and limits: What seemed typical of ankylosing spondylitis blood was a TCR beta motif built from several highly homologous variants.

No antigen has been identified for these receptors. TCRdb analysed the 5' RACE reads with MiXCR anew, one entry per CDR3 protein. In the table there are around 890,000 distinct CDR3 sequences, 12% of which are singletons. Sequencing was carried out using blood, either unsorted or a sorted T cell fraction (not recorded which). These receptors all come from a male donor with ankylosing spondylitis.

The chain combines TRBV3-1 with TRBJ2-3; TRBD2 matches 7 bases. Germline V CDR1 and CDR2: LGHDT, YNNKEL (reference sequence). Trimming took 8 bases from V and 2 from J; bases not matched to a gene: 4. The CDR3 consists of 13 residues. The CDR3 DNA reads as TGTGCCAGCCAGCGGGATGCCACAGATACGCAGTATTTT. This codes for CASQRDATDTQYF.

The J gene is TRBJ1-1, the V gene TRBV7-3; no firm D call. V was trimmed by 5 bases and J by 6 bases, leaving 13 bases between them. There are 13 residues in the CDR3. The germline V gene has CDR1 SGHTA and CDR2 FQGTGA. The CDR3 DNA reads TGTGCCAGCAGCCGACTCGGAATCTCTGAAGCTTTCTTT. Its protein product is CASSRLGISEAFF.

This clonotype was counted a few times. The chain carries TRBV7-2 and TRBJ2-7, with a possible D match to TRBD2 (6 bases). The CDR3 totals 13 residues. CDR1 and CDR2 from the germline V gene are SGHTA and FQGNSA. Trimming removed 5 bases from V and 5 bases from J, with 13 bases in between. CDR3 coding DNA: TGTGCCAGCAGCCCATGGGGGGACCACGAGCAGTACTTC. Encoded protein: CASSPWGDHEQYF.

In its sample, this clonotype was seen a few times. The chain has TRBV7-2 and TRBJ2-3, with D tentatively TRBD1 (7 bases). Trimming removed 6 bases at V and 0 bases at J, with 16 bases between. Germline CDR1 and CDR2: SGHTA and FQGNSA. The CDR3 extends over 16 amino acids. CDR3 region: CASRNRRGTSTDTQYF. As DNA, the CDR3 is TGTGCCAGCAGGAATCGCAGGGGGACTAGCACAGATACGCAGTATTTT.

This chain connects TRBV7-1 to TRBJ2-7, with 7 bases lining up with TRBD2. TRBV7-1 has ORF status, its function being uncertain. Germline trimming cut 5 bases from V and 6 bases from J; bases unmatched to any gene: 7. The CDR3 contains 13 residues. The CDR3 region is CASSPGRGGEQYF. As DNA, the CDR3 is TGTGCCAGCAGCCCTGGGAGGGGAGGCGAGCAGTACTTC.

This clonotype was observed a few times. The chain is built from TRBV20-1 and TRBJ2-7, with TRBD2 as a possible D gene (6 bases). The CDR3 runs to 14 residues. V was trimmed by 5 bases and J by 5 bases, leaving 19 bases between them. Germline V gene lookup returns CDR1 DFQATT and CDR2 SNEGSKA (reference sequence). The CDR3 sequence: CSAAGPLGVDEQYF. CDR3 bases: TGCAGTGCTGCGGGACCCTTGGGGGTGGACGAGCAGTACTTC.

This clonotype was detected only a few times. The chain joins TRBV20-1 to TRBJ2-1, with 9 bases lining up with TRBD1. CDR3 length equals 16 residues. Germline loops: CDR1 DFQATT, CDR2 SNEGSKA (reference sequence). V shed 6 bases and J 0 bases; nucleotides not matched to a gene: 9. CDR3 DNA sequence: TGCAGTGCCGAAAGGACAGGGGCTAACTCCTACAATGAGCAGTTCTTC. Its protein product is CSAERTGANSYNEQFF.

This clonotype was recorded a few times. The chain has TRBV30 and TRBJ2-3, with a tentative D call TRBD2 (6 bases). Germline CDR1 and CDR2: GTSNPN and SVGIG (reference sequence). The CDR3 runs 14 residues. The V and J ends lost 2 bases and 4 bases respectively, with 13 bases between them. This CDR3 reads CAWSWGEMADTQYF. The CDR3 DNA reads TGTGCCTGGAGTTGGGGGGAGATGGCAGATACGCAGTATTTT.

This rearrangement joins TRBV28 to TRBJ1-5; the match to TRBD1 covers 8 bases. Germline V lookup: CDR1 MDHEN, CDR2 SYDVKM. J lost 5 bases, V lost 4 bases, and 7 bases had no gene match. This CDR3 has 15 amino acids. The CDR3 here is CASSSSDRGYQPQHF. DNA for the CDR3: TGTGCCAGCAGTTCCTCTGACAGGGGATATCAGCCCCAGCATTTT. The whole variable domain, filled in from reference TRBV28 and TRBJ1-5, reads DVKVTQSSRYLVKRTGEKVFLECVQDMDHENMFWYRQDPGLGLRLIYFSYDVKMKEKGDIPEGYSVSREKKERFSLILESASTNQTSMYLCASSSSDRGYQPQHFGDGTRLSIL.

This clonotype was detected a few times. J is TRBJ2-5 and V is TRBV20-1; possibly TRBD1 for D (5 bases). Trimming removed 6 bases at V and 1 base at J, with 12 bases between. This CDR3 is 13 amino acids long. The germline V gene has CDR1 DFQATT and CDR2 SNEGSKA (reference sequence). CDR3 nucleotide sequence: TGCAGTGCGGCCTGGACACCCCAAGAGACCCAGTACTTC. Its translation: CSAAWTPQETQYF.

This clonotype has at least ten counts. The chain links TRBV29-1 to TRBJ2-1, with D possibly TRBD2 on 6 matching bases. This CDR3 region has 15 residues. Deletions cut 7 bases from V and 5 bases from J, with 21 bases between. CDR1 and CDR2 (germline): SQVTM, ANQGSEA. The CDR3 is CSGLEPGLLNNEQFF. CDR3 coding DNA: TGCAGCGGCCTCGAACCGGGACTCCTCAACAATGAGCAGTTCTTC.

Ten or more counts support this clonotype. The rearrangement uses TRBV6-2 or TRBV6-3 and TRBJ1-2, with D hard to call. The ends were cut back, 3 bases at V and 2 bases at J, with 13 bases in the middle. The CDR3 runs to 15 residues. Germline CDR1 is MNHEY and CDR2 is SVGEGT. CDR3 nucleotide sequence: TGTGCCAGCAGTTATTTTGAAGTGGGGAACTATGGCTACACCTTC. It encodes CASSYFEVGNYGYTF.

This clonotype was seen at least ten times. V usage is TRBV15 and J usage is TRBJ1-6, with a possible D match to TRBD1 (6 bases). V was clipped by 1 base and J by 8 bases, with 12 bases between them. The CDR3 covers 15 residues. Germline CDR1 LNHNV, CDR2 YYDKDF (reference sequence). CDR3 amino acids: CATSRGNREDSPLHF. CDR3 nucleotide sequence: TGTGCCACCAGCAGAGGAAACAGGGAAGATTCACCCCTCCACTTT. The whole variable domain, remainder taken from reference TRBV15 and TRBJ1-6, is DAMVIQNPRYQVTQFGKPVTLSCSQTLNHNVMYWYQQKSSQAPKLLFHYYDKDFNNEADTPDNFQSRRPNTSFCFLDIRSPGLGDTAMYLCATSRGNREDSPLHFGNGTRLTVT.

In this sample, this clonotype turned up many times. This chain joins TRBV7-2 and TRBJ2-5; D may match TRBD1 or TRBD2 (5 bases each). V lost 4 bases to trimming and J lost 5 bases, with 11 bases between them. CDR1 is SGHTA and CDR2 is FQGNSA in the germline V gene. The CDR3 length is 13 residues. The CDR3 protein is CASSSGAGETQYF. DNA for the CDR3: TGTGCCAGCAGCTCCGGGGCAGGGGAGACCCAGTACTTC. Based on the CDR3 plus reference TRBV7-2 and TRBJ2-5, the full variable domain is GAGVSQSPSNKVTEKGKDVELRCDPISGHTALYWYRQSLGQGLEFLIYFQGNSAPDKSGLPSDRFSAERTGGSVSTLTIQRTQQEDSAVYLCASSSGAGETQYFGPGTRLLVL.

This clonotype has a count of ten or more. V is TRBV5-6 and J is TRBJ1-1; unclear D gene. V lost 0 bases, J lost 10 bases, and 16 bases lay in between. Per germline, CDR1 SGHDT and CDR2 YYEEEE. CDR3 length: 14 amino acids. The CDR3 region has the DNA TGTGCCAGCAGCTTGGGAGGGAGGCAAGAAGGAGCTTTCTTT. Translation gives CASSLGGRQEGAFF. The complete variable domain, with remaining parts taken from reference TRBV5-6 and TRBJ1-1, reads DAGVTQSPTHLIKTRGQQVTLRCSPKSGHDTVSWYQQALGQGPQFIFQYYEEEERQRGNFPDRFSGHQFPNYSSELNVNALLLGDSALYLCASSLGGRQEGAFFGQGTRLTVV.

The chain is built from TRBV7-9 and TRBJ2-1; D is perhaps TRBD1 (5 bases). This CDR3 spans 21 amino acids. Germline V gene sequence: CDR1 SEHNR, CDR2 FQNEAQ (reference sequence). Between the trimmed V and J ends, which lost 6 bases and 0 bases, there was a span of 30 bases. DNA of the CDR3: TGTGCCAGCAGGGCCCCCCAGGGATGGGATCGATTCCCTCGCTCCTACAATGAGCAGTTCTTC. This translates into CASRAPQGWDRFPRSYNEQFF.

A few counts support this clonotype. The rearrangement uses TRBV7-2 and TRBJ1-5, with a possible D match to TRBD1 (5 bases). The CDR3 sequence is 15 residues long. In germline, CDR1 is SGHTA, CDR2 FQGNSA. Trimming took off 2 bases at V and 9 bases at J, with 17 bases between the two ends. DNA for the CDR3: TGTGCCAGCAGCTTAACAGGCGACCCATGGCGGCCCCAGCATTTT. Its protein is CASSLTGDPWRPQHF.

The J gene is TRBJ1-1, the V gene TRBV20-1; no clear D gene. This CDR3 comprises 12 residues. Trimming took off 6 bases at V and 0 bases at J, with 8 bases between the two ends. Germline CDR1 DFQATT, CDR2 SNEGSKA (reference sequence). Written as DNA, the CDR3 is TGCAGTGCCCTACAGATGAACACTGAAGCTTTCTTT. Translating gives CSALQMNTEAFF.

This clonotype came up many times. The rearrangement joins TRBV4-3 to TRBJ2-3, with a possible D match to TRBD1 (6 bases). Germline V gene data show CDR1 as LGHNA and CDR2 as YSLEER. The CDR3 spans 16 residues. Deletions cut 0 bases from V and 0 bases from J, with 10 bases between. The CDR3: CASSQDLGGSTDTQYF. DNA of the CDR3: TGCGCCAGCAGCCAAGATTTAGGGGGTAGCACAGATACGCAGTATTTT.

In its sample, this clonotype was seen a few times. The CDR3 nucleotides are TGTGCCAGCAGCCCCCCCCCACGGGGCCCCTCCTACGAGCAGTACTTC. Protein sequence: CASSPPPRGPSYEQYF. This chain connects TRBV7-9 to TRBJ2-7, with D perhaps given as TRBD1 or TRBD2 (5 bases each). The germline V gene has CDR1 SEHNR and CDR2 FQNEAQ (reference sequence). This CDR3 contains 16 residues. The V end was cut by 5 bases, the J end by 0 bases, with 17 bases between.

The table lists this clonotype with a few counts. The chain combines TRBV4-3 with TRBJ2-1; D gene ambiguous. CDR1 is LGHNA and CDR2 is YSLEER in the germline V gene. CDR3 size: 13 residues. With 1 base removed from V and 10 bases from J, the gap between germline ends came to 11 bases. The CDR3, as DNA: TGCGCCAGCAGCCAAGTTAACATACGGGAGCAGTTCTTC. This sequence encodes CASSQVNIREQFF.

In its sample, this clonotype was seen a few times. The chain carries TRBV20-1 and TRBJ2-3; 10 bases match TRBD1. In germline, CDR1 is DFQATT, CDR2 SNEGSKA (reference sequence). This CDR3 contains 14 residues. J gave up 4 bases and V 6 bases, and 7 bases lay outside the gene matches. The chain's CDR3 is CSAYSGTGADTQYF. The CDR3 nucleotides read TGCAGTGCCTATTCCGGGACAGGGGCAGATACGCAGTATTTT.